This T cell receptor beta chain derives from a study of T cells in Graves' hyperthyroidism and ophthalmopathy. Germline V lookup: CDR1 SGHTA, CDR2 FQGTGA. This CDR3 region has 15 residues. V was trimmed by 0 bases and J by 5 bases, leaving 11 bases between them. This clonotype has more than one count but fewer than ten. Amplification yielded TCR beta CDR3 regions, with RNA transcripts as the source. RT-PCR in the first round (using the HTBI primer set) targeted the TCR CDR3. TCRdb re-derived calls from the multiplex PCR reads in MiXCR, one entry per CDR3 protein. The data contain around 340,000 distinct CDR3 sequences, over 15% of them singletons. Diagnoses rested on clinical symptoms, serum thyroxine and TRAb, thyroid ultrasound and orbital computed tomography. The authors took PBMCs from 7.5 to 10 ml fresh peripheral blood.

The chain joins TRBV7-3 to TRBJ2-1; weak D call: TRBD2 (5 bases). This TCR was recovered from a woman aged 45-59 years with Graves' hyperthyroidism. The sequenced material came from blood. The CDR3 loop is CASSLTYSGNNEQFF. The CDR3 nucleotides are TGTGCCAGCAGCTTAACTTATTCGGGGAACAATGAGCAGTTCTTC.